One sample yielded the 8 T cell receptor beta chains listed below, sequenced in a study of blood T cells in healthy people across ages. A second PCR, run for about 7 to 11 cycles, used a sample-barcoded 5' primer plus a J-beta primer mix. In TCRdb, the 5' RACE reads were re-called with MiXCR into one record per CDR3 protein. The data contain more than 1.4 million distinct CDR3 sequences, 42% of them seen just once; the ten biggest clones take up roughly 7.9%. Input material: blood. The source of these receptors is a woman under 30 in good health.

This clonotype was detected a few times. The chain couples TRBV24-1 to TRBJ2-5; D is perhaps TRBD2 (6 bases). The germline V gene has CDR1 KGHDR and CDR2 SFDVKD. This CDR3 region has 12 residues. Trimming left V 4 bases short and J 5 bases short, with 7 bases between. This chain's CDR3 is CATSEGRETQYF. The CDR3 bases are TGTGCCACCAGTGAAGGGAGGGAGACCCAGTACTTC.

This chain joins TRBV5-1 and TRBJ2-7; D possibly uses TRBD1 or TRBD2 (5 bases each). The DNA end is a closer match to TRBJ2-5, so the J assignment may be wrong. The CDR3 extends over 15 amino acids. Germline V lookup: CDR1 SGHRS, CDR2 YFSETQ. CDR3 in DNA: TGCGCCAGCAGCTTGGATCAGGGCGGGCAAGAGACCCAGTACTTC. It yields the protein CASSLDQGGQETQYF.

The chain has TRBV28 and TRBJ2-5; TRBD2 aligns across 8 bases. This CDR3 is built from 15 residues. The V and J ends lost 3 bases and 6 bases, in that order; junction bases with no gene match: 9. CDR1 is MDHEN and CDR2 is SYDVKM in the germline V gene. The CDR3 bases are TGTGCCAGCAGTTTTACAGAGCGGGGGCAAAAGACCCAGTACTTC. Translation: CASSFTERGQKTQYF.

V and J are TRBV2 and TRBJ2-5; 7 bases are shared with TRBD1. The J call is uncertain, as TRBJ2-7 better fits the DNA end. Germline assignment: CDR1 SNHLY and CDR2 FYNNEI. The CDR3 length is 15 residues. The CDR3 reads CAIQAKGTEFYEQYF. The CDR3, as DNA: TGTGCCATTCAAGCAAAGGGGACAGAGTTCTACGAGCAGTACTTC.

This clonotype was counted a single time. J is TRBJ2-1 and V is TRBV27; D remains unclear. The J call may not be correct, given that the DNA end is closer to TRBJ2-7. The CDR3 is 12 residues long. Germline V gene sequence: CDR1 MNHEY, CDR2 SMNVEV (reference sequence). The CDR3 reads CASRLNYNEQYF. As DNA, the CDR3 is TGTGCCAGCAGATTAAATTACAATGAGCAGTACTTC.

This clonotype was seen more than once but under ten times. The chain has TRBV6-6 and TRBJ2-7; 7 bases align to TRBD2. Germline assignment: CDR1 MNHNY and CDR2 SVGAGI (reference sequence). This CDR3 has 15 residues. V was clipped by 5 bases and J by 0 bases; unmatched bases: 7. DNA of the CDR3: TGTGCCAGCAGTGACCTGGGGGGGAGCTCCTACGAGCAGTACTTC. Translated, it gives CASSDLGGSSYEQYF.

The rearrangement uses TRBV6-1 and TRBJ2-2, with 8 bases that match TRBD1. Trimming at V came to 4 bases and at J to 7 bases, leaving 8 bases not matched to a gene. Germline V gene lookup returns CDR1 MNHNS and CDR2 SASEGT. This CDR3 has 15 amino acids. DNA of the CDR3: TGTGCCAGCAGTGGGGCGGACAGGGTTATCGGGGAGCTGTTTTTT. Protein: CASSGADRVIGELFF.

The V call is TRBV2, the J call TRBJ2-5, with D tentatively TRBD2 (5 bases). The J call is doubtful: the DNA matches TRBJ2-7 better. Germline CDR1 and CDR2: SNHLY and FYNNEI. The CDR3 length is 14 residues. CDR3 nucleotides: TGTGCCAGCAGAGCAGACAACGGGGTCTACGAGCAGTACTTC. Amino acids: CASRADNGVYEQYF.